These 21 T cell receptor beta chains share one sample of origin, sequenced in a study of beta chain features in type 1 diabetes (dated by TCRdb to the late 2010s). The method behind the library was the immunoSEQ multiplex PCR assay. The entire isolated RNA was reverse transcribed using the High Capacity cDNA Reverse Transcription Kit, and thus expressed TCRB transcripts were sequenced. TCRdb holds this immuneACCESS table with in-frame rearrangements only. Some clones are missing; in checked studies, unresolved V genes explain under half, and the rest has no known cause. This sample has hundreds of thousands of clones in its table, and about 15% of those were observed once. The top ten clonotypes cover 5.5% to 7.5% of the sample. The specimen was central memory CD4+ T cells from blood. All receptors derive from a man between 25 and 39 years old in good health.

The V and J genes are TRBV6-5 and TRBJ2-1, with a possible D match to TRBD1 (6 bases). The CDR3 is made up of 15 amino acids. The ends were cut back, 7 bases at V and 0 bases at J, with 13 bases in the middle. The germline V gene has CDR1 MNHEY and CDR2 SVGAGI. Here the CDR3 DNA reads TGTGCCAGCAAAAAGGGGGAAAGCTCCTACAATGAGCAGTTCTTC. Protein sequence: CASKKGESSYNEQFF.

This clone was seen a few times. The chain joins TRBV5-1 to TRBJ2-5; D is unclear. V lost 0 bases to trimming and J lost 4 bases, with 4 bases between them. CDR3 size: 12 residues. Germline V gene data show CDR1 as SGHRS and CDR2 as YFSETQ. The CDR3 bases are TGCGCCAGCAGCTTGGCCGCAGAGACCCAGTACTTC. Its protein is CASSLAAETQYF.

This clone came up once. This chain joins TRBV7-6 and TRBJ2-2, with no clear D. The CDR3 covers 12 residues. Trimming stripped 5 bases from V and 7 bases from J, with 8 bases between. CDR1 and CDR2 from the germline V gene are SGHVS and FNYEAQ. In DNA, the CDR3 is TGTGCCAGCAGCGCCAACGACGGGGAGCTGTTTTTT. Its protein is CASSANDGELFF.

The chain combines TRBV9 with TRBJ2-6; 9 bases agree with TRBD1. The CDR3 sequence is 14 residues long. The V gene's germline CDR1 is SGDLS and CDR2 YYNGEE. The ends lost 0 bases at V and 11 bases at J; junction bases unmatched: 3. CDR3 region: CASSVGGQGHVLTF. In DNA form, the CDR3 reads TGTGCCAGCAGCGTAGGGGGACAGGGACACGTCCTGACTTTC.

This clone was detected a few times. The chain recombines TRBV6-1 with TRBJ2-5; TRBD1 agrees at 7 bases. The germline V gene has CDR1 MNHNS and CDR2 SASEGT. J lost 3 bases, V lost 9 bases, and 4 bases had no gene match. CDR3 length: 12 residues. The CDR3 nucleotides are TGTGCCAGTAGACAGGGAAAAGAGACCCAGTACTTC. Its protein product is CASRQGKETQYF.

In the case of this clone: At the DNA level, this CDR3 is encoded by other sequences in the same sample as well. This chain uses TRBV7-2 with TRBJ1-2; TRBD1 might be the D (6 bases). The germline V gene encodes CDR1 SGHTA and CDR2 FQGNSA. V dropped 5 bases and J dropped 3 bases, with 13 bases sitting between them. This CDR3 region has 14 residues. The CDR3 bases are TGTGCCAGCAGCCTTGGGGGGCGGGACTATGGCTACACCTTC. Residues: CASSLGGRDYGYTF.

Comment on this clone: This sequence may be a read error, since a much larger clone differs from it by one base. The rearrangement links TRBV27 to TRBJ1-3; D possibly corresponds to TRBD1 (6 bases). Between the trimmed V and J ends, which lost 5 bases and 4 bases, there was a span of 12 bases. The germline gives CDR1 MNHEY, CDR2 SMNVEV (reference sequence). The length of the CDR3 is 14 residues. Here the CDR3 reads CASSLQGYGNTIYF. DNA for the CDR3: TGTGCCAGCAGTCTACAGGGTTACGGAAACACCATATATTTT.

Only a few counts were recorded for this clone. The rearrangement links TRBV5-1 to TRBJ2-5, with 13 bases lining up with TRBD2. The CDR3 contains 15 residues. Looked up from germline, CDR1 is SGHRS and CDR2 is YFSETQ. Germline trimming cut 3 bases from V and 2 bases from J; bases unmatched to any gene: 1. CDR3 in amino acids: CASSSGLAGQETQYF. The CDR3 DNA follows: TGCGCCAGCAGCTCGGGACTAGCGGGGCAAGAGACCCAGTACTTC.

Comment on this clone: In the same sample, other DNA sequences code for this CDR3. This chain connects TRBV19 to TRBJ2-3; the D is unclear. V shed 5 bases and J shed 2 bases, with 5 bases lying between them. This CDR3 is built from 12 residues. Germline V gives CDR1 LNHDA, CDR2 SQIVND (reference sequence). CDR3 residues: CASSPSTDTQYF. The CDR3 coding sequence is TGTGCCAGTAGTCCGTCCACAGATACGCAGTATTTT.

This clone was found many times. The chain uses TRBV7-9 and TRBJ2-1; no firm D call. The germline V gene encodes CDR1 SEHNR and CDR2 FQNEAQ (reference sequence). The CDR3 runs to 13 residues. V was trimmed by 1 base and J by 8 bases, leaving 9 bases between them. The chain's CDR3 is CASSLGQYYEQFF. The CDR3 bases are TGTGCCAGCAGCTTAGGGCAGTACTATGAGCAGTTCTTC.

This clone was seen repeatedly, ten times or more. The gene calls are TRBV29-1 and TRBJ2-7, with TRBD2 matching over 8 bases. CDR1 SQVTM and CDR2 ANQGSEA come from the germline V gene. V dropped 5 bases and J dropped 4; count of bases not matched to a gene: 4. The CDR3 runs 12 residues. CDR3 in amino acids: CSVQAGVYEQYF. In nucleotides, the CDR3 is TGCAGCGTTCAAGCGGGGGTATACGAGCAGTACTTC.

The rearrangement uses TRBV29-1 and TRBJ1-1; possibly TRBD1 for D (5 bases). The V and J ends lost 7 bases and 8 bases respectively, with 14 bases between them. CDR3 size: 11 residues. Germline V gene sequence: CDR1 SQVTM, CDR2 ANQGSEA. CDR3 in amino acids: CSARETGEAFF. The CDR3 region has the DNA TGCAGCGCTCGTGAAACAGGAGAAGCTTTCTTT.

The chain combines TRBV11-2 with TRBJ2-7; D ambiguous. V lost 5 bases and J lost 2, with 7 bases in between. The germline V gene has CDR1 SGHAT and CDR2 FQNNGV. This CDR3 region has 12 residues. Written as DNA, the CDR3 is TGTGCCAGCAGCCCCTGGCCCTACGAGCAGTACGTC. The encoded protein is CASSPWPYEQYV.

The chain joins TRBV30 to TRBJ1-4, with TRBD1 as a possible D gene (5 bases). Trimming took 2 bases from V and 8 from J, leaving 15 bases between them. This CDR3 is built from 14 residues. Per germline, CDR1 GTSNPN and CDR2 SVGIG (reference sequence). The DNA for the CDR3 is TGTGCCTGGAGTTTCGGGGCGACCGGAGAAAAACTGTTTTTT. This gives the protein CAWSFGATGEKLFF.

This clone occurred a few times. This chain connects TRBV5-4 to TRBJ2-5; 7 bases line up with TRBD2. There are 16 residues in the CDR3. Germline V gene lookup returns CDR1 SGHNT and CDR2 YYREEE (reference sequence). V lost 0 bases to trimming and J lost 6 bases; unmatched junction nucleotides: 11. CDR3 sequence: CASSLGTGLSIQTQYF. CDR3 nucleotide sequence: TGTGCCAGCAGCTTGGGGACGGGACTATCTATCCAGACCCAGTACTTC.

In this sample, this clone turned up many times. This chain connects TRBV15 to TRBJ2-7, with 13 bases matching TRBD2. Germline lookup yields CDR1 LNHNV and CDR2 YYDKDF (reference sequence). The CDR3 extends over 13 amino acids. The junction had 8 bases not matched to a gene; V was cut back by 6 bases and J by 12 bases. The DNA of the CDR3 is TGTGCCACCAGGAAAGGACTAGCGGGAGAGGTGTACGTC. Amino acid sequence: CATRKGLAGEVYV.

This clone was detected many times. Here the CDR3 DNA reads TGTGCCACCAGCAGACGGAACACAGGGGCCGGCTACACCTTC. Amino acid sequence: CATSRRNTGAGYTF. V gene TRBV15 combines with J gene TRBJ1-2; 7 bases match TRBD1. V shed 2 bases, J shed 8 bases, and the junction held 8 bases outside the gene matches. The CDR3 extends over 14 amino acids. Germline CDR1 LNHNV, CDR2 YYDKDF (reference sequence).

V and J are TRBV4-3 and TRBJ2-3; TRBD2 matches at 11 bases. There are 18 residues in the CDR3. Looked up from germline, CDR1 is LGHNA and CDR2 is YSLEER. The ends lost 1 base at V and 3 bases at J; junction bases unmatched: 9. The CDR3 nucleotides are TGCGCCAGCAGCCAAGGGGTGATAGCGGGGGGGAGTACAGATACGCAGTATTTT. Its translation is CASSQGVIAGGSTDTQYF.

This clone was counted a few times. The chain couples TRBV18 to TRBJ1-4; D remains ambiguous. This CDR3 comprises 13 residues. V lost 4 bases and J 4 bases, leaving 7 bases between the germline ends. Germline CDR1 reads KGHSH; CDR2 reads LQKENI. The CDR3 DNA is TGTGCCAGCTCACTTGGAAGTAATGAAAAACTGTTTTTT. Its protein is CASSLGSNEKLFF.

The chain's CDR3 is CASSPLAGGSGTGELFF. DNA of the CDR3: TGTGCCAGCTCACCTCTAGCGGGAGGCTCGGGCACCGGGGAGCTGTTTTTT. The rearrangement joins TRBV18 to TRBJ2-2, with TRBD2 matching over 11 bases. The CDR3 sequence is 17 residues long. CDR1 is KGHSH and CDR2 is LQKENI in the germline V gene. The trim removed 3 bases at V and 4 bases at J, leaving 7 bases unmatched.

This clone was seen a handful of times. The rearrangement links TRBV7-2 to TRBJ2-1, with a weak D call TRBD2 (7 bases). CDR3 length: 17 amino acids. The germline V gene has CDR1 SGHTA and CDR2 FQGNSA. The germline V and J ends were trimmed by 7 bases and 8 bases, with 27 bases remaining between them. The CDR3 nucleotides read TGTGCCAGCACCCAAGGGGGGGCGCGGAGGAGTTTAGATGAGCAGTTCTTC. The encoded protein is CASTQGGARRSLDEQFF.